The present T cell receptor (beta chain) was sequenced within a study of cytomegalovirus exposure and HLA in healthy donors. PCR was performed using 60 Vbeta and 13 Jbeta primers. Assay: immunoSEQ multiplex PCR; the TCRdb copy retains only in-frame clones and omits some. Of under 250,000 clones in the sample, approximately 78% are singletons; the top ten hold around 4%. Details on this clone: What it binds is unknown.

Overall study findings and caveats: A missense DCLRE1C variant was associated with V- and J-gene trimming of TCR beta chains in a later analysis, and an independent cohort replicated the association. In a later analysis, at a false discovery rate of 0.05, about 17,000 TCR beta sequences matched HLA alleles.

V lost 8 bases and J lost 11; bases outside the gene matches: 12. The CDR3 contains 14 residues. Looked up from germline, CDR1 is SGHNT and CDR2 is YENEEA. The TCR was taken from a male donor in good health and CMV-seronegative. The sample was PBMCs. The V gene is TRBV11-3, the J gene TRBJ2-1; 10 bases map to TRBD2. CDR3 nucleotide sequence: TGTGCCAGCTCCCGGACTAGCGGCCTACAAAAGCAGTTCTTC. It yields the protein CASSRTSGLQKQFF.